Listed below are T cell receptor beta chains from one sample, sequenced in a study of beta chain features in type 1 diabetes. The method was immunoSEQ multiplex PCR; TCRdb's version includes in-frame clones alone and lacks a portion of them. The sample includes roughly 400,000 clones, 8.5% to 10% of them seen just once. Sequenced material: central memory CD4+ T cells from blood. These receptors were taken from a man under 40 with type 1 diabetes. Each CDR3 is given with its conserved first and last residue. Fields, in order: clone size, CDR3 length, D gene, V gene, J gene, CDR3 DNA, CDR3 protein. D genes are given only for firm matches. Not all rows give a size; the values are once, few, many and, for expanded clones, a class.

>few|15|TRBD2|TRBV7-2|TRBJ2-2
TGTGCCAGCAGCTTAAGCGGGGAAGGGGTCGGGGAGCTGTTTTTT
CASSLSGEGVGELFF
>-|14|TRBD1|TRBV14|TRBJ2-7
TGTGCCAGCAGCCTGGACAGGGATCTCAACGAGCAGTACTTC
CASSLDRDLNEQYF
>-|15|-|TRBV28|TRBJ2-3
TGTGCCAGCAGTTTAGGGGGGAGAAGGGCAGATACGCAGTATTTT
CASSLGGRRADTQYF
>many|15|TRBD1|TRBV28|TRBJ2-7
TGTGCCAGCTGTTTCACAGGGGTTGATCTCTACGAGCAGTACTTC
CASCFTGVDLYEQYF
>few|13|-|TRBV27|TRBJ2-1
TGTGCCAGCAGTTTTGACCGCTACAATGAGCAGTTCTTC
CASSFDRYNEQFF
>few|16|-|TRBV21-1|TRBJ2-7
TGTGCCAGCAGCCCCCTAGCGGATAGCTACTCCTACGAGCAGTACTTC
CASSPLADSYSYEQYF
>few|16|-|TRBV7-2|TRBJ2-2
TGTGCCAGCAGCATCTCACAAAAGCTTGGCACCGGGGAGCTGTTTTTT
CASSISQKLGTGELFF
>few|12|-|TRBV30|TRBJ1-2
TGTGCCTGGGGGGGAAGGGGAGATGGCTACACCTTC
CAWGGRGDGYTF
>few|14|TRBD2|TRBV7-2|TRBJ2-3
TGTGCCAGCAGCAAGGGGACTACCGGGGATACGCAGTATTTT
CASSKGTTGDTQYF
>-|14|-|TRBV10-2|TRBJ1-1
TGCGCCAGCTTCGCGGTCTGGGGTGGCACTGAAGCTTTCTTT
CASFAVWGGTEAFF
>-|15|TRBD1|TRBV6-1|TRBJ2-1
TGTGCCAGCAGCTCGGGACAGGGGGTAAACAATGAGCAGTTCTTC
CASSSGQGVNNEQFF
>-|14|-|TRBV28|TRBJ2-2
TGTGCCAGCAATTCACGGCGGGGAACCGGGGAGCTGTTTTTT
CASNSRRGTGELFF
>many|15|TRBD1|TRBV29-1|TRBJ2-3
TGCAGCGTCCGCCGGACAGGGTTCATGGGAGATACGCAGTATTTT
CSVRRTGFMGDTQYF
>-|15|-|TRBV13|TRBJ2-1
TGTGCCAGCAGCAGAACCCTAACACTGCCCAATGAGCAGTTCTTC
CASSRTLTLPNEQFF
>-|11|-|TRBV20-1|TRBJ1-4
TGCAGTGCCGTGCGCAGTGAAAAACTGTTTTTT
CSAVRSEKLFF
>many|16|TRBD2|TRBV28|TRBJ2-7
TGTGCCAGCAGCGGACACGGGACTAGCGACAAAAACGAGCAGTACTTC
CASSGHGTSDKNEQYF
>few|12|-|TRBV5-1|TRBJ2-2
TGCGCCAGCAGTCCGAACACCGGGGAGCTGTTTTTT
CASSPNTGELFF
>few|13|-|TRBV7-8|TRBJ2-7
TGTGCCAGCAGCTCGCGTCAGGATCGCGAGCAGTACTTC
CASSSRQDREQYF
>few|13|-|TRBV5-1|TRBJ2-5
TGCGCCAGCAGCGCGGGGGCAGGAGAGACCCAGTACTTC
CASSAGAGETQYF
>-|11|-|TRBV28|TRBJ1-2
TGTGCCAGCAGTTTAAGGGGTGGCTACACCTTC
CASSLRGGYTF
>-|14|TRBD2|TRBV2|TRBJ2-7
TGTGCCAGCAGTGGTGGCGGGGGAGCCTACGAGCAGTACTTC
CASSGGGGAYEQYF
>few|12|-|TRBV29-1|TRBJ1-4
TGCAGCGCTAAACGGGGCTCCGAAAAACTGTTTTTT
CSAKRGSEKLFF
>-|16|TRBD2|TRBV19|TRBJ2-5
TGTGCCAGTAGTAGAGGACTAGCGGGAGTACAAGAGACCCAGTACTTC
CASSRGLAGVQETQYF
>few|15|-|TRBV5-1|TRBJ2-2
TGCGCCAGCAGCTTGGAACCGGGCTCGGCCGGGGAGCTGTTTTTT
CASSLEPGSAGELFF
>many|15|-|TRBV18|TRBJ2-3
TGTGCCAGCTCATGGATGCAGGACTCCACAGATACGCAGTATTTT
CASSWMQDSTDTQYF
>-|13|-|TRBV9|TRBJ1-1
TGTGCCAGCAGCGTAATGGGGAACACTGAAGCTTTCTTT
CASSVMGNTEAFF
>-|14|TRBD2|TRBV27|TRBJ2-7
TGTGCCAGCAGCCGGACTAGCGTCTCCTACGAGCAGTACTTC
CASSRTSVSYEQYF
>few|14|TRBD1|TRBV5-4|TRBJ2-1
TGTGCCAGCAGCTTGTCAGGGGGAAAAGATGAGCAGTTCTTC
CASSLSGGKDEQFF
>-|17|-|TRBV15|TRBJ2-1
TGTGCCACCAGCAGAAACAAAGGGCAGGGCATTTATTTTGAGCAGTTCTTC
CATSRNKGQGIYFEQFF
>few|13|-|TRBV6-1|TRBJ1-5
TGTGCCAGCAGGGACAGTGACAATCGGCCCCAGCATTTT
CASRDSDNRPQHF
>-|15|-|TRBV19|TRBJ2-2
TGTGCCAGTAGTGGGCCAGGCACTCCCGTGGGGGAGCTGTTTTTT
CASSGPGTPVGELFF
>few|14|-|TRBV7-8|TRBJ1-1
TGTGCCAGCAGTTTATTGACGAGGAACACTGAAGCTTTCTTT
CASSLLTRNTEAFF
>few|13|-|TRBV7-7|TRBJ2-7
TGTGCCAGCAGCTTAAGCCGGGAGCGGTGGCAGTACTTC
CASSLSRERWQYF
>-|15|-|TRBV28|TRBJ2-1
TGTGCCAGCAGTTTTCAGGAGACAGTTTACAATGAGCAGTTCTTC
CASSFQETVYNEQFF
>few|14|-|TRBV19|TRBJ2-7
TGTGCCAGTAGTATGCCAGGCCTTTCCTACGAGCAGTACTTC
CASSMPGLSYEQYF